This passage covers 2 T cell receptor beta chains from one sample sequenced in a study of blood T cell repertoires in COVID-19. TCRdb's copy holds only in-frame clones and misses some; the assay was immunoSEQ multiplex PCR. The sample records about 370,000 clones, nearly 90% being singletons. The sequenced material came from peripheral blood. The receptors were gathered from a man aged 18 to 29 with active or convalescent COVID-19.

The V gene is TRBV5-1, the J gene TRBJ2-5, with 8 bases that match TRBD1. Germline V gene lookup returns CDR1 SGHRS and CDR2 YFSETQ. The CDR3 contains 15 residues. The V and J ends lost 0 bases and 2 bases, in that order; junction bases with no gene match: 3. The CDR3 protein is CASSLVGQVQETQYF. CDR3 nucleotide sequence: TGCGCCAGCAGCTTGGTGGGACAGGTACAAGAGACCCAGTACTTC.

CDR3 DNA: TGTGCCAGCAGTCTGGGCACAGGGGGAAATGAAAAACTGTTTTTT. Translating gives CASSLGTGGNEKLFF. This sequence joins TRBV28 and TRBJ1-4, with 8 bases matching TRBD1. Germline assignment: CDR1 MDHEN and CDR2 SYDVKM. The V and J ends lost 5 bases and 5 bases, in that order; junction bases with no gene match: 7. This CDR3 spans 15 amino acids.